These 5 T cell receptor beta chains were sequenced from one sample in a study of shared clonotypes between healthy human individuals. Profiling relied on immunoSEQ multiplex PCR, and the TCRdb table lists in-frame clones only, not all of them. The sample has hundreds of thousands of clones, around 96% seen once. Sequencing was carried out using memory CD8+ T cells sorted from blood. Regarding subset: CD45RO+ cells pooled with CCR7-negative TemRA cells. The source is a young man in good health.

The chain carries TRBV6-5 and TRBJ2-2, with 7 bases lining up with TRBD2. The ends lost 7 bases at V and 0 bases at J; junction bases unmatched: 5. The CDR3 is made up of 15 amino acids. CDR1 and CDR2 from the germline V gene are MNHEY and SVGAGI. CDR3 residues: CASTLLAANTGELFF. DNA of the CDR3: TGTGCCAGCACACTCCTAGCGGCGAACACCGGGGAGCTGTTTTTT.

This chain joins TRBV5-8 and TRBJ1-2; D gene unclear. The length of the CDR3 is 11 residues. The V end was cut by 1 base, the J end by 5 bases, with 3 bases between. Germline CDR1 SGHTS, CDR2 YDEGEE. The CDR3 DNA sequence: TGTGCCAGCAGCTTGTGGTATGGCTACACCTTC. Its protein is CASSLWYGYTF.

Concerning this clone itself: Distinct nucleotide sequences in the sample also encode this CDR3. The chain recombines TRBV30 with TRBJ2-5, with 9 nucleotides matching TRBD1. This CDR3 has 13 residues. Per the germline V gene, CDR1 is GTSNPN and CDR2 is SVGIG (reference sequence). With V trimmed by 3 bases and J by 5 bases, 4 bases remained unmatched. The CDR3 DNA sequence: TGTGCCTGGAGCACAGGGGGCACCGAGACCCAGTACTTC. It yields the protein CAWSTGGTETQYF.

The chain combines TRBV7-8 with TRBJ2-7; the match to TRBD2 covers 7 bases. The CDR3 length is 13 residues. The V gene's germline CDR1 is SGHVS and CDR2 FQNEAQ. V was clipped by 5 bases and J by 3 bases; unmatched bases: 4. CDR3 region: CASSRRGDYEQYF. The CDR3 nucleotides are TGTGCCAGCAGCCGTCGGGGGGACTACGAGCAGTACTTC.

The chain joins TRBV10-2 to TRBJ2-1; 7 bases match TRBD2. CDR1 is WSHSY and CDR2 is SAAADI in the germline V gene. Unmatched junction bases numbered 20, after V lost 8 bases and J lost 7 bases. The CDR3 sequence is 17 residues long. Here the CDR3 DNA reads TGCGCCAGCCTTAAGGATGGGTACGGCGGGAGAAAGAATGAGCAGTTCTTC. Translating it yields CASLKDGYGGRKNEQFF.